Reported below is one TCR beta chain. The specificity of this receptor is unknown. Per-base qualities were not stored, and no clone one base away is much larger. The data belong to a study of blood T cell repertoires in COVID-19 (dated by TCRdb to about 2020). At the level of the whole study: The collaborator samples originated in the United States, Italy and Spain and spanned the acute and convalescent phases of COVID-19. The prospective study material was composed of cDNA or gDNA derived from T cells, B-cell-depleted T cells, or PBMCs. Deeply sampled blood TCRbeta repertoires from subjects exposed to, actively infected with, or recovered from COVID-19 were included in the dataset. The repertoires were released in a freely available public database intended as a resource for research on the immune response to SARS-CoV-2. Samples were obtained from the ongoing ImmuneRACE study (first 160 participants) and from roughly 1,300 subjects provided by 6 global collaborators. Sample metadata almost always included a de-identified subject ID, COVID-19 status, age in years and sex. HLA class I and class II types, where available, came from metadata supplied by the sample provider rather than from assay-based typing. On the study overall, not on this receptor specifically: Clinical and demographic metadata were provided uncurated, with the amount varying by source and participant.

Collaborating institutions collected whole blood in K2EDTA tubes following their own protocols. Collaborator samples were shipped for TCRbeta analysis as frozen whole blood, isolated PBMCs, or DNA extracted from either sample type. Looking up the germline V gene (reference sequence) yields CDR1 SEHNR and CDR2 FQNEAQ. The CDR3 holds 15 amino acids from the cysteine to the phenylalanine. CDR3 DNA only is kept here, 45 bases in frame from base 1. The V and J ends are trimmed by 5 bases and 8 bases, leaving 18 bases between them. TCRbeta CDR3 regions were amplified from genomic DNA by means of the immunoSEQ Assay, a bias-controlled multiplex PCR. In the source study's methods: Within the assay, amplification of reference gene primers was used to estimate how many nucleated cells each sample contained. Sequence reads were collapsed and filtered to measure the absolute abundance of every unique TCRbeta CDR3 rearrangement. For each sample, productive Simpson clonality was calculated as the square root of Simpson's diversity index over productive rearrangements. The table comes from immuneACCESS by way of TCRdb, which keeps in-frame sequences with V and J called. Part of the clones is missing from these tables; in studies checked, under half for an unresolved V gene and the rest for unknown reasons. V and J calls and clone size are given by that table; D and trimming were obtained from the DNA. Counted in this sample were some 160,000 clones; roughly 90% of them appeared once. Clones ranked in the top ten supply around 2.9% of the sample.

This clonotype was sampled from a man aged 55 to 69 with acute or convalescent COVID-19. Sequences were obtained from peripheral blood. The rearrangement joined TRBV7-9 to TRBJ1-4; too little of a D gene remains to name it. The base sequence is TGTGCCAGCAGCCCCCCTCGGATTCGGGAGGAAAAACTGTTTTTT. Translated, this is CASSPPRIREEKLFF.